This note documents a single T cell receptor beta chain sequence. This clonotype showed up many times. It lacks a known antigen. No base qualities exist here, and no much larger clone lies one base off it. The data derive from a study of T cells in Graves' hyperthyroidism and ophthalmopathy (dated by TCRdb to about 2019). Background on the whole study: Peripheral blood was collected at initial diagnosis, before any treatment. TCR V-J signatures able to tell the groups apart were searched for in a discovery cohort of approximately 95 patients, of whom roughly 42 had Graves' ophthalmopathy and about 55 had stable Graves' hyperthyroidism. Prospective prediction of ophthalmopathy was tested in an independent validation cohort of under 20 hyperthyroidism patients and approximately 17 patients who later progressed to ophthalmopathy. The roughly 91 discovery patients were randomly divided into training and test sets at a 7:3 ratio. In roughly six Graves' hyperthyroidism patients, the study also compared T-cell repertoires from thyroid tissue with T-cell repertoires from blood. After sampling, hyperthyroidism patients received methimazole starting at 30 mg daily, and ophthalmopathy patients received high-dose intravenous methylprednisolone. The paper describes TCR Vbeta CDR3 sequencing of 135 peripheral blood samples, made up of 43 ophthalmopathy patients, roughly 72 hyperthyroidism patients and 17 progressor patients.

The TCR beta CDR3 regions were amplified from the RNA transcripts. A first-round RT-PCR of the TCR CDR3 used the HTBI primer set with the Qiagen OneStep RT-PCR kit. A second multiplex PCR round built the libraries, followed by size selection and purification. The libraries were sequenced on an Illumina HiSeq2000 using paired-end 100 bp reads. In the paper's pipeline: SOAPnuke was used to process the raw data, removing reads that contained adapters or uncalled bases, had a mean Phred below 15, or lacked an exact match to the constant primer or identifier. COPE v1.2.5 was used to merge the high-quality paired reads, and each unique nucleotide sequence was defined as a clonotype. Clonotypes were aligned to IMGT TRBV, TRBD and TRBJ reference segments using MiTCR v1.1. The analysis was restricted to V-J combinations with a frequency above 0.0001, which together covered 99% to 99.2% of the repertoires. The TCS score was defined as F50 (clonal expansion) divided by E x V (chaos), with BLOSUM62-based TCRdist calculated between CDR3 peptides within each V-J. Welch's t-statistics and random forest reduced 450 to 600 V-J features to about 13, which were used in a naive Bayes classifier (R e1071). Through fastp at Q25 and MiXCR, TCRdb rebuilt clones from the public reads, retaining in-frame beta chains. Each CDR3 protein gets just one entry, which takes the most common genes and DNA from the rows behind it. The V and J calls were determined by TCRdb, not by the authors. The sample has 480,000 or so distinct CDR3 sequences on record, approximately 15% of them singletons. 15% to 20% of the sample is in the top ten clones.

What the research found in general, with its limitations: No statistical method was used to fix the sample size in advance, and group allocation was not hidden from the investigators. A model built on a 13 V-J signature distinguished ophthalmopathy from stable hyperthyroidism, reaching 87.88% sensitivity and approximately 81% specificity in cross-validation and 80%/75% in testing. Blood samples also contained most of the expanded thyroid clonotypes (frequency above 0.001), which suggests that blood repertoires may reflect thyroid immune responses. In validation, the model predicted progression to ophthalmopathy a median of about 6.5 months before onset, with roughly 68% sensitivity and about 72% specificity.

The CDR3 has 13 amino acids, counting the end cysteine and phenylalanine. The kept DNA is CDR3 alone, 39 bases in frame from the first base. Sequences LNHDA (CDR1) and SQIVND (CDR2) are obtained from the germline V gene (reference sequence). The germline ends are 12 bases apart after V is trimmed by 7 bases and J by 3 bases. A patient counted as having stable Graves' hyperthyroidism if no progression to ophthalmopathy occurred over 18 months of follow-up. Hyperthyroidism patients were aged 18 to 65 years and newly diagnosed, with disease duration of less than 2 months. Exclusion was applied to patients with uncontrolled infections, other autoimmune diseases, pregnancy or lactation. Clinical symptoms, serum thyroxine and TRAb, thyroid ultrasound, and orbital computed tomography formed the basis for the diagnoses. PBMCs were separated from 10 ml of fresh peripheral blood using Ficoll-Paque density gradient centrifugation. Trizol reagent was used to extract total RNA, and RNA quality was then checked on an Agilent 2100 Bioanalyzer.

The sequenced sample was blood. This chain is built from TRBV19 and TRBJ1-1; the D region possibly corresponds to TRBD1 (5 bases align). The receptor's source is a woman between 18 and 29 years old with Graves' hyperthyroidism. The CDR3 amino acid sequence is: CASTTFRDTEAFF. The sequenced DNA is TGTGCCAGTACCACCTTCAGGGACACTGAAGCTTTCTTT.